A single TCR beta chain is shown here with its context. Its specificity is not known. Germline V lookup: CDR1 LGHDT, CDR2 YNNKEL (reference sequence). There are 14 residues in the CDR3. V shed 0 bases and J shed 8 bases, with 13 bases lying between them. The data are from a study of CD8 T cells in Susac syndrome. Study-wide points: None of the CD4+ T cell repertoires in Susac syndrome showed clonal expansion.

With random hexamers, reverse transcription was performed on about 0.45 to 1 ug of RNA. An immunoSEQ multiplex PCR generated amplified TCR beta CDR3 products spanning 54 Vbeta and 13 Jbeta. TCRdb analysed the immunoSEQ multiplex PCR reads with MiXCR anew, one entry per CDR3 protein. The sample yields approximately 190,000 distinct CDR3 sequences, over 75% seen once. The specimen sequenced was CD4+ T cells from PBMCs. V gene TRBV3-1 combines with J gene TRBJ1-1, with D possibly matching TRBD1 (6 bases). This TCR derives from a human donor with Susac syndrome. The CDR3 sequence: CASSQERLGAEAFF. The CDR3 nucleotides are TGTGCCAGCAGCCAAGAACGTCTGGGGGCCGAAGCTTTCTTT. The full variable domain, in which reference TRBV3-1 and TRBJ1-1 provide the parts outside the CDR3, is DTAVSQTPKYLVTQMGNDKSIKCEQNLGHDTMYWYKQDSKKFLKIMFSYNNKELIINETVPNRFSPKSPDKAHLNLHINSLELGDSAVYFCASSQERLGAEAFFGQGTRLTVV.